Each of the 5 T cell receptor beta chains below was sequenced from the same sample in a study of shared clonotypes between healthy human individuals. TCRdb's copy holds only in-frame clones and misses some; the assay was immunoSEQ multiplex PCR. Found here are 400,000 to 600,000 clones, about 80% of them singletons; the top ten hold roughly an eighth. Sequencing was performed on PBMCs. These receptors all come from a woman aged 40 to 50 in good health. Some clones in this sample may be carry-over from other donors' samples.

This clone was seen a single time. The rearrangement uses TRBV4-1 and TRBJ2-7, with no clear D. The germline V gene has CDR1 MGHRA and CDR2 YSYEKL. This CDR3 has 13 amino acids. V was pared by 1 base and J by 4 bases, with 8 bases between. The CDR3 protein is CASSQGPQYEQYF. The CDR3 DNA follows: TGCGCCAGCAGCCAAGGCCCCCAGTACGAGCAGTACTTC.

The V gene is TRBV19, the J gene TRBJ2-2, with TRBD1 matching 7 bases. CDR1 LNHDA and CDR2 SQIVND come from the germline V gene (reference sequence). The V and J ends lost 5 bases and 4 bases, in that order; junction bases with no gene match: 7. This CDR3 has 15 residues. CDR3 region: CASSGRDRVTGELFF. DNA of the CDR3: TGTGCCAGTAGTGGCCGAGACAGGGTCACCGGGGAGCTGTTTTTT. The full variable domain, in which reference TRBV19 and TRBJ2-2 provide the parts outside the CDR3, is DGGITQSPKYLFRKEGQNVTLSCEQNLNHDAMYWYRQDPGQGLRLIYYSQIVNDFQKGDIAEGYSVSREKKESFPLTVTSAQKNPTAFYLCASSGRDRVTGELFFGEGSRLTVL.

The chain couples TRBV28 to TRBJ2-7; TRBD1 matches at 9 bases. The V segment lost 4 bases and the J segment 4 bases; nucleotides outside the gene matches: 5. The germline gives CDR1 MDHEN, CDR2 SYDVKM. The CDR3 is made up of 14 amino acids. CDR3 sequence (DNA): TGTGCCAGCAGTTACAGGGGGCGGATGTACGAGCAGTACTTC. This translates into CASSYRGRMYEQYF.

The CDR3 DNA is TGTGCCAGTAGTATGCAGACAGGGTCAAACTATGGCTACACCTTC. Translating gives CASSMQTGSNYGYTF. The V call is TRBV19, the J call TRBJ1-2, with 7 bases lining up with TRBD1. Germline V gives CDR1 LNHDA, CDR2 SQIVND (reference sequence). There are 15 residues in the CDR3. V lost 3 bases and J lost 2; bases outside the gene matches: 6.

About this clone: Other DNA sequences within the sample encode an identical CDR3. This chain uses TRBV7-9 with TRBJ1-4; 7 nucleotides align to TRBD1. Losses at the gene ends were 5 bases for V and 5 bases for J; bases not matched to a gene: 8. The CDR3 runs to 15 residues. Germline values: CDR1 SEHNR, CDR2 FQNEAQ (reference sequence). The chain's CDR3 is CASSPRTGENEKLFF. CDR3 sequence (DNA): TGTGCCAGCAGCCCTCGGACAGGAGAAAATGAAAAACTGTTTTTT.